A single sample gave rise to the 17 T cell receptor beta chains below, sequenced in a study of cytomegalovirus exposure and HLA in healthy donors. PCR primers comprised 60 Vbeta and 13 Jbeta primers. Method: immunoSEQ multiplex PCR; TCRdb's copy keeps in-frame clones and lacks some. The sample lists about 140,000 clones, 70% to 80% occurring once. What was sequenced was PBMCs. The receptor source for this set is a woman in her forties or fifties in good health and CMV-seronegative.

This chain connects TRBV15 to TRBJ2-1; possible D gene TRBD2, 6 bases. This CDR3 region has 16 residues. Germline-derived CDR1 and CDR2 are LNHNV and YYDKDF (reference sequence). Trimming shortened V by 0 bases and J by 0 bases, and 9 bases separated the two germline ends. CDR3 nucleotides: TGTGCCACCAGCAGAGACCGGGGGAGCTCCTACAATGAGCAGTTCTTC. It codes for CATSRDRGSSYNEQFF.

This clone was seen a single time. This sequence joins TRBV19 and TRBJ2-3; 9 nucleotides match TRBD2. In germline, CDR1 is LNHDA, CDR2 SQIVND (reference sequence). The CDR3 is 15 amino acids. V was clipped by 6 bases and J by 0 bases; unmatched bases: 4. The CDR3 reads CASRDLAGSTDTQYF. The CDR3, as DNA: TGTGCCAGTAGGGACCTAGCGGGGAGCACAGATACGCAGTATTTT.

The chain links TRBV5-1 to TRBJ2-5; a weak D match, TRBD2 (6 bases). V lost 0 bases and J 1 base, leaving 7 bases between the germline ends. CDR3 size: 14 residues. CDR1 is SGHRS and CDR2 is YFSETQ in the germline V gene. CDR3: CASSLGSGQETQYF. The CDR3 bases are TGCGCCAGCAGCTTGGGTAGCGGCCAAGAGACCCAGTACTTC.

The rearrangement links TRBV29-1 to TRBJ2-3, with D possibly TRBD1 on 6 matching bases. Germline assignment: CDR1 SQVTM and CDR2 ANQGSEA. Trimming shortened V by 2 bases and J by 2 bases, and 17 bases separated the two germline ends. This CDR3 has 16 residues. CDR3 residues: CSVEREQGYYTDTQYF. CDR3 DNA sequence: TGCAGCGTTGAACGGGAACAGGGTTATTACACAGATACGCAGTATTTT.

The J gene is TRBJ1-1, the V gene TRBV15; no clear D. Germline assignment: CDR1 LNHNV and CDR2 YYDKDF (reference sequence). V was shortened by 0 bases and J by 0 bases, with 8 bases between the two germline ends. The CDR3 totals 15 residues. CDR3 residues: CATSRDRGLNTEAFF. As DNA, the CDR3 is TGTGCCACCAGCAGAGACCGGGGTCTGAACACTGAAGCTTTCTTT.

The chain is built from TRBV29-1 and TRBJ2-1, with TRBD2 matching over 8 bases. Trimming removed 7 bases from V and 8 bases from J; junction bases left unmatched: 13. Germline V gene lookup returns CDR1 SQVTM and CDR2 ANQGSEA. The CDR3 contains 14 residues. The CDR3 loop is CSGVLAGGGDEQFF. The CDR3 DNA follows: TGCAGCGGGGTTCTGGCGGGGGGCGGGGATGAGCAGTTCTTC.

This clone was observed a few times. The chain joins TRBV7-8 to TRBJ2-1; TRBD2 matches 10 bases. Per the germline V gene, CDR1 is SGHVS and CDR2 is FQNEAQ. V dropped 2 bases and J dropped 12; count of bases not matched to a gene: 13. This CDR3 contains 16 residues. CDR3 bases: TGTGCCAGCAGCTTATCCTCGGGACTAGCGAGGGGGGGGCAGTTCTTC. Encoded protein: CASSLSSGLARGGQFF.

The V call is TRBV19, the J call TRBJ2-7; TRBD2 matches at 7 bases. Germline V gene lookup returns CDR1 LNHDA and CDR2 SQIVND (reference sequence). This CDR3 contains 13 residues. The J segment lost 0 bases and the V segment lost 6 bases, leaving 2 bases of the junction unmatched. The CDR3 coding sequence is TGTGCCAGTAGCGAGCGGGGCTCCTACGAGCAGTACTTC. This gives the protein CASSERGSYEQYF.

V gene TRBV4-1 combines with J gene TRBJ2-5, with D tentatively TRBD2 (6 bases). The length of the CDR3 is 15 residues. Germline assignment: CDR1 MGHRA and CDR2 YSYEKL. The V end lost 1 base, the J end lost 7 bases, and 16 bases lay between the germline ends. The CDR3 nucleotides read TGCGCCAGCAGCCAAGTTCGCGGGGCCCGGTGGACCCAGTACTTC. It encodes CASSQVRGARWTQYF.

The V call is TRBV30, the J call TRBJ2-6; unclear D gene. Trimming left V 0 bases short and J 2 bases short, with 23 bases between. The germline CDR1 and CDR2 sequences are GTSNPN and SVGIG (reference sequence). This CDR3 is built from 20 residues. CDR3 in DNA: TGTGCCTGGAGTGTATCACGCGGCCTGGTCCGGCACCCTGGGGCCAACGTCCTGACTTTC. Its protein is CAWSVSRGLVRHPGANVLTF.

V and J are TRBV5-1 and TRBJ1-1; a possible D gene is TRBD1 (5 bases). Germline V gene data show CDR1 as SGHRS and CDR2 as YFSETQ. V lost 2 bases to trimming and J lost 5 bases, with 10 bases between them. This CDR3 has 13 residues. CDR3 residues: CASSFRAGTEAFF. DNA of the CDR3: TGCGCCAGCAGCTTTAGAGCAGGGACTGAAGCTTTCTTT.

The chain links TRBV14 to TRBJ2-5, with 11 bases that match TRBD2. The V gene's germline CDR1 is SGHDN and CDR2 FVKESK. This CDR3 region has 15 residues. With V trimmed by 1 base and J by 4 bases, 2 bases remained unmatched. The CDR3 spells CASSQGLAGRETQYF. Written as DNA, the CDR3 is TGTGCCAGCAGCCAAGGACTAGCGGGGCGAGAGACCCAGTACTTC. Together with reference TRBV14 and TRBJ2-5, the CDR3 gives the full variable domain: EAGVTQFPSHSVIEKGQTVTLRCDPISGHDNLYWYRRVMGKEIKFLLHFVKESKQDESGMPNNRFLAERTGGTYSTLKVQPAELEDSGVYFCASSQGLAGRETQYFGPGTRLLVL.

The gene calls are TRBV10-3 and TRBJ1-1, with TRBD1 as a possible D gene (6 bases). The V end lost 6 bases, the J end lost 2 bases, and 10 bases lay between the germline ends. This CDR3 contains 13 residues. Germline V gene sequence: CDR1 ENHRY, CDR2 SYGVKD. CDR3 nucleotide sequence: TGTGCCATCAGCCAGACAGGAAACACTGAAGCTTTCTTT. Translating gives CAISQTGNTEAFF.

This clone showed up just once. The chain employs TRBV28 and TRBJ2-3, with 8 bases fitting TRBD1. Losses at the gene ends were 6 bases for V and 9 bases for J; bases not matched to a gene: 14. Germline CDR1 reads MDHEN; CDR2 reads SYDVKM. This CDR3 is 15 amino acids long. The DNA of the CDR3 is TGTGCCAGCAGCGGACAGGGTGGGTTCCGTGAAACGCAGTATTTT. It codes for CASSGQGGFRETQYF.

The chain recombines TRBV19 with TRBJ1-2; TRBD1 agrees at 7 bases. Looked up from germline, CDR1 is LNHDA and CDR2 is SQIVND (reference sequence). This CDR3 has 14 residues. The junction had 10 bases not matched to a gene; V was cut back by 1 base and J by 11 bases. The CDR3 nucleotides are TGTGCCAGTAGTATAGGGCCGGGACAGTCAATTTACACCTTC. Encoded protein: CASSIGPGQSIYTF.

The J gene is TRBJ1-5, the V gene TRBV19; no clear D gene. V shed 10 bases and J shed 0 bases, with 10 bases lying between them. The CDR3 extends over 13 amino acids. Germline V lookup: CDR1 LNHDA, CDR2 SQIVND (reference sequence). The CDR3 DNA is TGTGCCACGTCTGAGTATAGCAATCAGCCCCAGCATTTT. This sequence encodes CATSEYSNQPQHF.

CDR3 residues: CASSIGGGSGNTIYF. In DNA form, the CDR3 reads TGTGCCAGTAGTATAGGAGGGGGCTCTGGAAACACCATATATTTT. The rearrangement links TRBV19 to TRBJ1-3; the D gene is possibly TRBD1 (6 bases). The V gene lost 1 base and the J gene lost 0 bases, with 7 bases spanning the gap. The CDR3 consists of 15 residues. CDR1 is LNHDA, CDR2 SQIVND, per germline (reference sequence).